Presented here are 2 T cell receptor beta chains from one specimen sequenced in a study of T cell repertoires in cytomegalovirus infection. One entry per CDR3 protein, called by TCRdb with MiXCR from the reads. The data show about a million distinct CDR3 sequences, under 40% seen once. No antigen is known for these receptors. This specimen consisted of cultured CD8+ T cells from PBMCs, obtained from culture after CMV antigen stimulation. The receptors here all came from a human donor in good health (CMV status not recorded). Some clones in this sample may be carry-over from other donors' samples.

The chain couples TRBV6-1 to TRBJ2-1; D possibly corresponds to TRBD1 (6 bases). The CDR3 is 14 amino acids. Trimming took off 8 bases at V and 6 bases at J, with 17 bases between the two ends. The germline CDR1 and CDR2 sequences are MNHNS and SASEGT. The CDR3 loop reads CASSLLGAGNEQFF. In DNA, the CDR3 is TGTGCCAGCTCCCTCCTGGGGGCCGGCAATGAGCAGTTCTTC.

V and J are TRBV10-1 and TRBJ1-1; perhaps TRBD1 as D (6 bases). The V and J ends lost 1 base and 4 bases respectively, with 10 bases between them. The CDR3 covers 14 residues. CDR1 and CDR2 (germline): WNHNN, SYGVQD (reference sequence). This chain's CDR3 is CASSELGGRTEAFF. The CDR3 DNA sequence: TGCGCCAGCAGTGAGTTGGGGGGCCGCACTGAAGCTTTCTTT.